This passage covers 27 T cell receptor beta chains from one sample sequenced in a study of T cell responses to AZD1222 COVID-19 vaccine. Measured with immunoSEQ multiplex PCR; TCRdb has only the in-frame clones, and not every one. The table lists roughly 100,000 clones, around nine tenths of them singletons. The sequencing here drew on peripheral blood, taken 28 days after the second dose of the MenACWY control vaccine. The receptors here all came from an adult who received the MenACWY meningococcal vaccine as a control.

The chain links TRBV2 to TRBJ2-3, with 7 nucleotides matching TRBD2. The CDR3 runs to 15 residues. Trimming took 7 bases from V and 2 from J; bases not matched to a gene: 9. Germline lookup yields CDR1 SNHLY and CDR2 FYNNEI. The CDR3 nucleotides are TGTGCCAGCACGGGAGCGGGACCACCCACAGATACGCAGTATTTT. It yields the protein CASTGAGPPTDTQYF.

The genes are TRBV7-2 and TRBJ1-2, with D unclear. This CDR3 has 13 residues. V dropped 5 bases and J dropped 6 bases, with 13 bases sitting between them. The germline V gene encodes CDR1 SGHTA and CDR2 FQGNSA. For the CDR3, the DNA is TGTGCCAGCAGCCAATTAGAGGGAGATGGCTACACCTTC. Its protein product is CASSQLEGDGYTF. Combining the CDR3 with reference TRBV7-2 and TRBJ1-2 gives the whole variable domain GAGVSQSPSNKVTEKGKDVELRCDPISGHTALYWYRQSLGQGLEFLIYFQGNSAPDKSGLPSDRFSAERTGGSVSTLTIQRTQQEDSAVYLCASSQLEGDGYTFGSGTRLTVV.

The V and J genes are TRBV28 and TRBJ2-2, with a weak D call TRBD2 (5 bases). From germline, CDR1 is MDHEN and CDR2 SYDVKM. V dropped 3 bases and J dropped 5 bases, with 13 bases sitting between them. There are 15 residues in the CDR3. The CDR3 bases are TGTGCCAGCAGTTTGTGGACTCCGACGACCGGGGAGCTGTTTTTT. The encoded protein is CASSLWTPTTGELFF.

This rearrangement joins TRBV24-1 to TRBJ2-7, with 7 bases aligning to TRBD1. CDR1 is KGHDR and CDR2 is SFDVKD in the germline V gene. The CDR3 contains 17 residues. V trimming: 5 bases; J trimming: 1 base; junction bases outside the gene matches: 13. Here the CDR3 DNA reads TGTGCCACCAGTGCCCCTATCGGACAGGCCTTATCCTACGAGCAGTACTTC. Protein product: CATSAPIGQALSYEQYF.

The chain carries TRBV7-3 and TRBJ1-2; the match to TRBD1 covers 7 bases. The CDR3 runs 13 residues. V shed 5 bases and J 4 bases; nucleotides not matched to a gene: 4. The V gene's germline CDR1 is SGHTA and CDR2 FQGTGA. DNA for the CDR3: TGTGCCAGCAGCCTGGACAGGACCTATGGCTACACCTTC. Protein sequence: CASSLDRTYGYTF.

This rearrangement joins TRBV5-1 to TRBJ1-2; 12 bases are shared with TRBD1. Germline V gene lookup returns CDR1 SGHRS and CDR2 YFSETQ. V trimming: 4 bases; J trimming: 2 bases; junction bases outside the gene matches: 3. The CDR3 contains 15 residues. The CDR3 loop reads CASSLGTGGNYGYTF. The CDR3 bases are TGCGCCAGCAGCCTTGGGACAGGGGGCAACTATGGCTACACCTTC. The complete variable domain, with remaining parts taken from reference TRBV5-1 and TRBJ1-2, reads KAGVTQTPRYLIKTRGQQVTLSCSPISGHRSVSWYQQTPGQGLQFLFEYFSETQRNKGNFPGRFSGRQFSNSRSEMNVSTLELGDSALYLCASSLGTGGNYGYTFGSGTRLTVV.

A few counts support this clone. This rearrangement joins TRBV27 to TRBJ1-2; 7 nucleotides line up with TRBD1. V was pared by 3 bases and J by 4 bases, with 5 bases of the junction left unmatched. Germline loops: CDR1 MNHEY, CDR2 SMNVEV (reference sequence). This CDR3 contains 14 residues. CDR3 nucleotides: TGTGCCAGCAGTTTCTACCGGGACAGCTATGGCTACACCTTC. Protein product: CASSFYRDSYGYTF.

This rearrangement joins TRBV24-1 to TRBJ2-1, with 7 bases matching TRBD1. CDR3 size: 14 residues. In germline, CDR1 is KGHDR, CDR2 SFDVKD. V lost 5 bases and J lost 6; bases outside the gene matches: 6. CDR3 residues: CATSVTQGINEQFF. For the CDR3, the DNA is TGTGCCACCAGTGTAACACAGGGGATCAATGAGCAGTTCTTC.

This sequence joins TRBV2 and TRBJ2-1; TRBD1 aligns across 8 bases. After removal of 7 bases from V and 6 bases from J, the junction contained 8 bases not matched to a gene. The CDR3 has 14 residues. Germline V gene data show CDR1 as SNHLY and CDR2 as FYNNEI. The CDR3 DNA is TGTGCCAGCACTAGGACAGGGTCTCTCAATGAGCAGTTCTTC. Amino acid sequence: CASTRTGSLNEQFF.

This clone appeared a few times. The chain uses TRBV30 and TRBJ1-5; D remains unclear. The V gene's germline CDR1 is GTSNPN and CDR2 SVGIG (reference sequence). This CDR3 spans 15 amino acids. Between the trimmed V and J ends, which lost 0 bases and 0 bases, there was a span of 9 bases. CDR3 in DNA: TGTGCCTGGAGTGTAGGAAGATATAGCAATCAGCCCCAGCATTTT. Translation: CAWSVGRYSNQPQHF.

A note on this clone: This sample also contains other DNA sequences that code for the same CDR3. The DNA of the CDR3 is TGCGCCAGCAGCTTGGACAGGCAAGAGACCCAGTACTTC. Protein product: CASSLDRQETQYF. This chain joins TRBV5-1 and TRBJ2-5; possible D gene TRBD1, 5 bases. V lost 0 bases to trimming and J lost 2 bases, with 5 bases between them. The CDR3 runs 13 residues. Per the germline V gene, CDR1 is SGHRS and CDR2 is YFSETQ.

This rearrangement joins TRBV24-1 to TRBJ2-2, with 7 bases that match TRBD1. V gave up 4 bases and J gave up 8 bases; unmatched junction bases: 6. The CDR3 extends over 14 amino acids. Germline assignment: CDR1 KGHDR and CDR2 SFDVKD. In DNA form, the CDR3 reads TGTGCCACCAGTGACCCGACAGGGACGGGGGAGCTGTTTTTT. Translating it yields CATSDPTGTGELFF.

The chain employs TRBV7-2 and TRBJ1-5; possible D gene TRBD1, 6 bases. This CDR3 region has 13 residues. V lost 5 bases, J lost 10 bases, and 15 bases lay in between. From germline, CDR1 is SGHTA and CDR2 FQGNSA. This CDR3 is CASSANSGEPQHF. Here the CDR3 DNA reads TGTGCCAGCAGCGCTAACTCAGGGGAACCCCAGCATTTT.

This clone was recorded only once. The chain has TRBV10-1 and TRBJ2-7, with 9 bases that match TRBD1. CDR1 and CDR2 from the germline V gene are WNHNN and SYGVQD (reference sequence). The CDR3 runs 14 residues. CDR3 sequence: CVDRGLLGDYEQYF. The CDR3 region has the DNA TGCGTGGACAGGGGCCTTCTAGGCGACTACGAGCAGTACTTC.

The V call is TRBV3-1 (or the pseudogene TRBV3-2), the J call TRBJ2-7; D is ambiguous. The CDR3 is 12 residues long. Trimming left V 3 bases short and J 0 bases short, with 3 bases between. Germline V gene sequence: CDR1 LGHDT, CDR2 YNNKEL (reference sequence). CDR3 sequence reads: CASSHFSYEQYF. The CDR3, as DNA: TGTGCCAGCAGCCACTTCTCCTACGAGCAGTACTTC.

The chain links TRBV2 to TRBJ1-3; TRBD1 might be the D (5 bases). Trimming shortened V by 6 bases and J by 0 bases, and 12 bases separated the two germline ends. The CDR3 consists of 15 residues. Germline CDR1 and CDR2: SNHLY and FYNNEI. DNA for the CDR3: TGTGCCAGCAGAATACAGGACCTCTCTGGAAACACCATATATTTT. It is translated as CASRIQDLSGNTIYF.

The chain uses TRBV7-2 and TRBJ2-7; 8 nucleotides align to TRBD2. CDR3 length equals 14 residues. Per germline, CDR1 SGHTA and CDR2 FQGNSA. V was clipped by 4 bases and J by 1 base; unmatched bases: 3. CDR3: CASSYRGGSYEQYF. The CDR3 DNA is TGTGCCAGCAGCTATCGGGGGGGGTCCTACGAGCAGTACTTC. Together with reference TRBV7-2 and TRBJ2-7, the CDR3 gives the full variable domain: GAGVSQSPSNKVTEKGKDVELRCDPISGHTALYWYRQSLGQGLEFLIYFQGNSAPDKSGLPSDRFSAERTGGSVSTLTIQRTQQEDSAVYLCASSYRGGSYEQYFGPGTRLTVT.

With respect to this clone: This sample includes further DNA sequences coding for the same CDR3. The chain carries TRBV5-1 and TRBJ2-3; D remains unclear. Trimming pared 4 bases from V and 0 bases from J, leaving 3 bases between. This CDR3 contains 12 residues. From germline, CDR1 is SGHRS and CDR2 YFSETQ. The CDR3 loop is CASSLSTDTQYF. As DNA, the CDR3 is TGCGCCAGCAGCCTTAGCACAGATACGCAGTATTTT.

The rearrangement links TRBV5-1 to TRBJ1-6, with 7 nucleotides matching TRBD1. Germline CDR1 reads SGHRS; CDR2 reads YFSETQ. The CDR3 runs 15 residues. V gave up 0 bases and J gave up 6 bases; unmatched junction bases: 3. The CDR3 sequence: CASSLDRGINSPLHF. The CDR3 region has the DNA TGCGCCAGCAGCTTGGACAGGGGAATTAATTCACCCCTCCACTTT.

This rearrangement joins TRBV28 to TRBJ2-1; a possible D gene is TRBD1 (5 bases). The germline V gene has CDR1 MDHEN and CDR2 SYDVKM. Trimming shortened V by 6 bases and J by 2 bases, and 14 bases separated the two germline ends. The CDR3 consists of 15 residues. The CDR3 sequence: CASRRPGIAYNEQFF. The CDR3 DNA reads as TGTGCCAGCAGGAGACCAGGGATAGCCTACAATGAGCAGTTCTTC.

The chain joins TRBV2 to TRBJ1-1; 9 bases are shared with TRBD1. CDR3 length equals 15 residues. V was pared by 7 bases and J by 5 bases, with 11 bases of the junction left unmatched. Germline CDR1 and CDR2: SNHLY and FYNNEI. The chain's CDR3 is CASTAITGGDTEAFF. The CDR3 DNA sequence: TGTGCCAGCACCGCTATTACAGGGGGCGATACTGAAGCTTTCTTT.

The CDR3 nucleotides read TGTGCCAGCACCACTCAGGGAGGGCCCACCGGGGAGCTGTTTTTT. It codes for CASTTQGGPTGELFF. This chain uses TRBV2 with TRBJ2-2; 7 nucleotides line up with TRBD2. The junction had 9 bases not matched to a gene; V was cut back by 7 bases and J by 4 bases. Germline V CDR1 and CDR2: SNHLY, FYNNEI. This CDR3 region has 15 residues.

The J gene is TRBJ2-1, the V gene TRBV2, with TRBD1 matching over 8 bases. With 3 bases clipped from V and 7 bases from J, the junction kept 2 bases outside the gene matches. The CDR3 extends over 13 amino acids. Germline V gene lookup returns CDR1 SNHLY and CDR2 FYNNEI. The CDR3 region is CASSEGQENEQFF. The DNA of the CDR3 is TGTGCCAGCAGTGAGGGACAGGAAAATGAGCAGTTCTTC.

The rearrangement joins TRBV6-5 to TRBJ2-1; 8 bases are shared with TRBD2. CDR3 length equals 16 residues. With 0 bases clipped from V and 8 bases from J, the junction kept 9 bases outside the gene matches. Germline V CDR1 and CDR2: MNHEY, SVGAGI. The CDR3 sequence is CASSYSTGGPRYEQFF. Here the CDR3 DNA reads TGTGCCAGCAGTTACTCTACGGGGGGGCCTCGGTATGAGCAGTTCTTC.

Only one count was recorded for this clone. Here the CDR3 reads CASSFGGGFEQFF. The CDR3 DNA reads TGTGCCAGCAGTTTCGGGGGGGGCTTTGAGCAGTTCTTC. This sequence joins TRBV6-2 or TRBV6-3 and TRBJ2-1, with 8 bases that match TRBD2. After removal of 4 bases from V and 9 bases from J, the junction contained 5 bases not matched to a gene. The germline V gene encodes CDR1 MNHEY and CDR2 SVGEGT. This CDR3 has 13 residues.

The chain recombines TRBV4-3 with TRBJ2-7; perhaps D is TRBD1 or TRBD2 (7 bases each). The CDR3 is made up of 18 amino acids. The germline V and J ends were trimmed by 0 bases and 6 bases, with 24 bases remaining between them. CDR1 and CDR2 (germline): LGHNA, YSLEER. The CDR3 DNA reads TGCGCCAGCAGCCAAGATTGGGGGGGGGACAGCTCTTTTGGCGAGCAGTACTTC. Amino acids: CASSQDWGGDSSFGEQYF.

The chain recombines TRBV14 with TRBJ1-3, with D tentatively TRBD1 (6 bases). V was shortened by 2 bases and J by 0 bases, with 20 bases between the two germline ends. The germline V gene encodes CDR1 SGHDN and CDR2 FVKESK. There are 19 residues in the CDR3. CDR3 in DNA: TGTGCCAGCAGCCAACTACCCCCAGGGGCATTTCTCTCTGGAAACACCATATATTTT. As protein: CASSQLPPGAFLSGNTIYF.